What follows are 28 T cell receptor beta chains derived from one specimen sequenced in a study of cytomegalovirus exposure and HLA in healthy donors. 60 Vbeta and 13 Jbeta primers were used in PCR. Data came from immunoSEQ multiplex PCR; TCRdb stores just in-frame clones and leaves some out. Here the sample spans some 85,000 clones, roughly 80% being singletons. What was sequenced was PBMCs. The receptors come from a man in his forties in good health and CMV-seronegative.

There are a few counts of this clone. This chain joins TRBV6-4 and TRBJ2-1, with 10 bases aligning to TRBD2. The V segment lost 3 bases and the J segment 6 bases; nucleotides outside the gene matches: 5. The CDR3 has 15 residues. Per germline, CDR1 MRHNA and CDR2 SNTAGT. The DNA of the CDR3 is TGTGCCAGCAGTGAAGGAGCGGGGGGGCCCAATGAGCAGTTCTTC. It translates to CASSEGAGGPNEQFF.

The chain is built from TRBV10-3 and TRBJ1-6; possible D gene TRBD1, 5 bases. Germline loops: CDR1 ENHRY, CDR2 SYGVKD. The CDR3 is 15 residues long. With 4 bases removed from V and 7 bases from J, the gap between germline ends came to 14 bases. CDR3 amino acids: CAISAGAGGNSPLHF. CDR3 DNA: TGTGCCATCAGTGCTGGAGCCGGGGGAAATTCACCCCTCCACTTT.

This chain links TRBV4-3 with TRBJ2-5, with TRBD2 matching over 10 bases. This CDR3 has 15 residues. The germline V gene encodes CDR1 LGHNA and CDR2 YSLEER. Losses at the gene ends were 1 base for V and 8 bases for J; bases not matched to a gene: 7. The DNA of the CDR3 is TGCGCCAGCAGCCAAGGAAACAGCGGGGGGGATACCCAGTACTTC. This translates into CASSQGNSGGDTQYF.

This clone has only a few counts. CDR3 bases: TGTGCCAGCAGTTACCCCGGGGGGCGGGAGCAGTACTTC. Amino acids: CASSYPGGREQYF. This chain connects TRBV6-5 to TRBJ2-7; D might be TRBD2 (7 bases). CDR1 is MNHEY, CDR2 SVGAGI, per germline. The CDR3 consists of 13 residues. V lost 2 bases, J lost 7 bases, and 12 bases lay in between.

V is TRBV4-1 and J is TRBJ2-5, with 13 bases matching TRBD2. Germline values: CDR1 MGHRA, CDR2 YSYEKL. The CDR3 extends over 16 amino acids. V was pared by 3 bases and J by 2 bases, with 3 bases of the junction left unmatched. The CDR3 region has the DNA TGCGCCAGCAGCCATACTAGCGGGGGGGATCAAGAGACCCAGTACTTC. This sequence encodes CASSHTSGGDQETQYF.

The CDR3 region is CASSLKGGLNEQFF. CDR3 in DNA: TGTGCCAGCAGTTTAAAGGGGGGGCTCAATGAGCAGTTCTTC. This chain links TRBV27 with TRBJ2-1, with D perhaps TRBD2 (7 bases). CDR3 length: 14 residues. V shed 2 bases and J shed 6 bases, with 11 bases lying between them. CDR1 MNHEY and CDR2 SMNVEV come from the germline V gene (reference sequence).

The rearrangement links TRBV28 to TRBJ1-5; the D is unclear. Germline CDR1 and CDR2: MDHEN and SYDVKM. CDR3 length: 15 amino acids. Trimming removed 1 base from V and 5 bases from J, with 12 bases in between. The CDR3 sequence is CASSLYPLYDQPQHF. The CDR3 DNA is TGTGCCAGCAGTTTATATCCGTTGTATGATCAGCCCCAGCATTTT.

V is TRBV15 and J is TRBJ2-3; tentatively, D is TRBD1 (6 bases). The CDR3 runs to 14 residues. Germline lookup yields CDR1 LNHNV and CDR2 YYDKDF (reference sequence). The V end lost 3 bases, the J end lost 7 bases, and 14 bases lay between the germline ends. This chain's CDR3 is CATSSWTEGNTQYF. CDR3 nucleotide sequence: TGTGCCACCAGCAGTTGGACAGAGGGGAATACGCAGTATTTT.

The J gene is TRBJ1-6, the V gene TRBV7-9, with a tentative D call TRBD1 (6 bases). Germline values: CDR1 SEHNR, CDR2 FQNEAQ (reference sequence). V gave up 1 base and J gave up 0 bases, with 16 bases separating them. This CDR3 spans 19 amino acids. CDR3 protein: CASSLGDRTFSSYNSPLHF. CDR3 in DNA: TGTGCCAGCAGCTTAGGCGACAGGACCTTTAGCTCCTATAATTCACCCCTCCACTTT.

The chain joins TRBV4-3 to TRBJ2-7; 10 bases agree with TRBD1. The ends lost 4 bases at V and 7 bases at J; junction bases unmatched: 7. The CDR3 is 14 residues long. Looked up from germline, CDR1 is LGHNA and CDR2 is YSLEER. CDR3 amino acids: CASSLGQGEREQYF. CDR3 nucleotides: TGCGCCAGCAGCCTAGGACAGGGGGAAAGGGAGCAGTACTTC.

The rearrangement joins TRBV6-4 to TRBJ2-3; tentative D call: TRBD2 (6 bases). Trimming shortened V by 5 bases and J by 4 bases, and 10 bases separated the two germline ends. This CDR3 has 13 amino acids. Germline loops: CDR1 MRHNA, CDR2 SNTAGT. CDR3 nucleotide sequence: TGTGCCAGCAGTCTGACTAGAGCAGATACGCAGTATTTT. It specifies CASSLTRADTQYF.

The chain recombines TRBV5-1 with TRBJ2-1; TRBD2 agrees at 10 bases. Germline trimming cut 1 base from V and 9 bases from J; bases unmatched to any gene: 7. The germline CDR1 and CDR2 sequences are SGHRS and YFSETQ. This CDR3 contains 15 residues. CDR3 nucleotide sequence: TGCGCCAGCAGCTTGATAAAAGCGGGGGGGAGTGAGCAGTTCTTC. Encoded protein: CASSLIKAGGSEQFF.

The rearrangement joins TRBV28 to TRBJ2-1, with 11 bases lining up with TRBD2. The CDR3 sequence is 16 residues long. Germline CDR1 reads MDHEN; CDR2 reads SYDVKM. V shed 4 bases, J shed 3 bases, and the junction held 5 bases outside the gene matches. The CDR3 DNA reads TGTGCCAGCAGTTCCCCGGGACTAGCGGACTACAATGAGCAGTTCTTC. It specifies CASSSPGLADYNEQFF.

The chain recombines TRBV5-1 with TRBJ2-3; 12 positions match TRBD2. The CDR3 extends over 17 amino acids. CDR1 and CDR2 (germline): SGHRS, YFSETQ. The junction had 8 bases not matched to a gene; V was cut back by 4 bases and J by 2 bases. CDR3 in DNA: TGCGCCAGCAGCCGCCAACTAGCGGGGGGACACACAGATACGCAGTATTTT. Amino acid sequence: CASSRQLAGGHTDTQYF.

The chain joins TRBV19 to TRBJ2-7, with 11 bases that match TRBD1. Looked up from germline, CDR1 is LNHDA and CDR2 is SQIVND (reference sequence). V dropped 3 bases and J dropped 6; count of bases not matched to a gene: 4. The CDR3 contains 14 residues. CDR3 DNA: TGTGCCAGTAGTATTCGGACAGGGGGCGCCGAGCAGTACTTC. It codes for CASSIRTGGAEQYF.

The chain employs TRBV5-1 and TRBJ1-2; 7 positions agree with TRBD1. The J segment lost 6 bases and the V segment lost 0 bases, leaving 2 bases of the junction unmatched. Germline-derived CDR1 and CDR2 are SGHRS and YFSETQ. The length of the CDR3 is 13 residues. CDR3 amino acids: CASSLDRGNGYTF. DNA for the CDR3: TGCGCCAGCAGCTTGGACAGGGGCAATGGCTACACCTTC.

This clone was counted only a few times. The CDR3 region is CASSQDFSGGYNEQFF. For the CDR3, the DNA is TGCGCCAGCAGCCAAGACTTTAGCGGGGGTTATAATGAGCAGTTCTTC. The V and J genes are TRBV4-3 and TRBJ2-1; 9 nucleotides agree with TRBD2. Losses at the gene ends were 0 bases for V and 7 bases for J; bases not matched to a gene: 7. The CDR3 loop spans 16 amino acids. In germline, CDR1 is LGHNA, CDR2 YSLEER.

Notes on this clone: Likely a read error: the CDR3 ends without its conserved phenylalanine or tryptophan. The chain employs TRBV7-7 and TRBJ1-1; 7 bases fit TRBD1. After removal of 0 bases from V and 3 bases from J, the junction contained 4 bases not matched to a gene. CDR1 is SSHAT and CDR2 is FNYEAQ in the germline V gene (reference sequence). This CDR3 is built from 15 residues. CDR3 DNA: TGTGCCAGCAGCTTAGCGACAGGGACGGACACTGAAGCTTTCGTT. It specifies CASSLATGTDTEAFV.

The rearrangement joins TRBV15 to TRBJ1-1, with a weak D call TRBD1 (5 bases). The germline V and J ends were trimmed by 1 base and 3 bases, with 21 bases remaining between them. The germline gives CDR1 LNHNV, CDR2 YYDKDF (reference sequence). The CDR3 covers 18 residues. The CDR3 protein is CATSRGVGELKEDTEAFF. The CDR3, as DNA: TGTGCCACCAGCAGAGGGGTAGGGGAATTGAAAGAGGACACTGAAGCTTTCTTT.

The chain joins TRBV15 to TRBJ1-5; tentative D call: TRBD1 (6 bases). V was pared by 1 base and J by 3 bases, with 13 bases between. Looked up from germline, CDR1 is LNHNV and CDR2 is YYDKDF (reference sequence). CDR3 length: 16 residues. The CDR3 DNA sequence: TGTGCCACCAGCAGAGCCCCAGGGGTTGTCAATCAGCCCCAGCATTTT. Translation: CATSRAPGVVNQPQHF.

J is TRBJ2-3 and V is TRBV28; 9 nucleotides line up with TRBD2. The CDR3 covers 19 residues. CDR1 is MDHEN, CDR2 SYDVKM, per germline. J lost 6 bases, V lost 3 bases, and 19 bases had no gene match. The DNA for the CDR3 is TGTGCCAGCAGTTTTTTTCAGGGTTCGGAATTGCGGGGGGGGGATACGCAGTATTTT. Its translation is CASSFFQGSELRGGDTQYF.

This clone was recorded a few times. The genes are TRBV6-5 and TRBJ1-3; D gene unclear. V was shortened by 4 bases and J by 0 bases, with 10 bases between the two germline ends. Germline V gene sequence: CDR1 MNHEY, CDR2 SVGAGI. The CDR3 is made up of 15 amino acids. The CDR3 DNA reads as TGTGCCAGCAGTTCCCCGACTATCTCTGGAAACACCATATATTTT. This translates into CASSSPTISGNTIYF.

The rearrangement links TRBV6-1 to TRBJ2-1; the match to TRBD2 covers 10 bases. The CDR3 loop spans 15 amino acids. The V gene end was trimmed by 2 bases and the J gene end by 2 bases; junction bases not matched to a gene: 0. Germline loops: CDR1 MNHNS, CDR2 SASEGT. The CDR3 sequence is CASSETSGAYNEQFF. The CDR3 bases are TGTGCCAGCAGTGAAACTAGCGGGGCCTACAATGAGCAGTTCTTC.

The chain couples TRBV7-9 to TRBJ2-7; D is uncertain. The CDR3 sequence is 11 residues long. Trimming shortened V by 5 bases and J by 3 bases, and 5 bases separated the two germline ends. The V gene's germline CDR1 is SEHNR and CDR2 FQNEAQ (reference sequence). CDR3 protein: CASSTHYEQYF. The CDR3, as DNA: TGTGCCAGCAGCACACACTACGAGCAGTACTTC.

V and J are TRBV9 and TRBJ2-5; 11 bases agree with TRBD2. Germline CDR1 and CDR2: SGDLS and YYNGEE. The CDR3 totals 16 residues. The V gene end was trimmed by 3 bases and the J gene end by 5 bases; junction bases not matched to a gene: 9. The CDR3 nucleotides read TGTGCCAGCAGCGGAACTAGCGGGGGTATCTCCGAGACCCAGTACTTC. Its translation: CASSGTSGGISETQYF.

CDR3 DNA: TGTGCCAGCAGCTGGACACTTAACACTGAAGCTTTCTTT. This codes for CASSWTLNTEAFF. The rearrangement joins TRBV5-4 to TRBJ1-1; D is possibly TRBD1 (5 bases). CDR3 length: 13 amino acids. The germline V gene has CDR1 SGHNT and CDR2 YYREEE (reference sequence). V was shortened by 3 bases and J by 2 bases, with 8 bases between the two germline ends.

The chain is built from TRBV10-3 and TRBJ1-1; D is undetermined. This CDR3 contains 14 residues. The germline gives CDR1 ENHRY, CDR2 SYGVKD. V was trimmed by 4 bases and J by 0 bases, leaving 9 bases between them. The DNA for the CDR3 is TGTGCCATCAGTGGTCCGAGAATGAACACTGAAGCTTTCTTT. Amino acid sequence: CAISGPRMNTEAFF.

The J gene is TRBJ1-3, the V gene TRBV9, with TRBD1 matching 8 bases. Germline V lookup: CDR1 SGDLS, CDR2 YYNGEE. The ends lost 3 bases at V and 4 bases at J; junction bases unmatched: 3. The CDR3 extends over 14 amino acids. CDR3 nucleotides: TGTGCCAGCAGCGCAGGGGGCTCGGGAAACACCATATATTTT. Its translation is CASSAGGSGNTIYF. Using reference TRBV9 and TRBJ1-3 for the parts outside the CDR3, the full variable domain is DSGVTQTPKHLITATGQRVTLRCSPRSGDLSVYWYQQSLDQGLQFLIQYYNGEERAKGNILERFSAQQFPDLHSELNLSSLELGDSALYFCASSAGGSGNTIYFGEGSWLTVV.